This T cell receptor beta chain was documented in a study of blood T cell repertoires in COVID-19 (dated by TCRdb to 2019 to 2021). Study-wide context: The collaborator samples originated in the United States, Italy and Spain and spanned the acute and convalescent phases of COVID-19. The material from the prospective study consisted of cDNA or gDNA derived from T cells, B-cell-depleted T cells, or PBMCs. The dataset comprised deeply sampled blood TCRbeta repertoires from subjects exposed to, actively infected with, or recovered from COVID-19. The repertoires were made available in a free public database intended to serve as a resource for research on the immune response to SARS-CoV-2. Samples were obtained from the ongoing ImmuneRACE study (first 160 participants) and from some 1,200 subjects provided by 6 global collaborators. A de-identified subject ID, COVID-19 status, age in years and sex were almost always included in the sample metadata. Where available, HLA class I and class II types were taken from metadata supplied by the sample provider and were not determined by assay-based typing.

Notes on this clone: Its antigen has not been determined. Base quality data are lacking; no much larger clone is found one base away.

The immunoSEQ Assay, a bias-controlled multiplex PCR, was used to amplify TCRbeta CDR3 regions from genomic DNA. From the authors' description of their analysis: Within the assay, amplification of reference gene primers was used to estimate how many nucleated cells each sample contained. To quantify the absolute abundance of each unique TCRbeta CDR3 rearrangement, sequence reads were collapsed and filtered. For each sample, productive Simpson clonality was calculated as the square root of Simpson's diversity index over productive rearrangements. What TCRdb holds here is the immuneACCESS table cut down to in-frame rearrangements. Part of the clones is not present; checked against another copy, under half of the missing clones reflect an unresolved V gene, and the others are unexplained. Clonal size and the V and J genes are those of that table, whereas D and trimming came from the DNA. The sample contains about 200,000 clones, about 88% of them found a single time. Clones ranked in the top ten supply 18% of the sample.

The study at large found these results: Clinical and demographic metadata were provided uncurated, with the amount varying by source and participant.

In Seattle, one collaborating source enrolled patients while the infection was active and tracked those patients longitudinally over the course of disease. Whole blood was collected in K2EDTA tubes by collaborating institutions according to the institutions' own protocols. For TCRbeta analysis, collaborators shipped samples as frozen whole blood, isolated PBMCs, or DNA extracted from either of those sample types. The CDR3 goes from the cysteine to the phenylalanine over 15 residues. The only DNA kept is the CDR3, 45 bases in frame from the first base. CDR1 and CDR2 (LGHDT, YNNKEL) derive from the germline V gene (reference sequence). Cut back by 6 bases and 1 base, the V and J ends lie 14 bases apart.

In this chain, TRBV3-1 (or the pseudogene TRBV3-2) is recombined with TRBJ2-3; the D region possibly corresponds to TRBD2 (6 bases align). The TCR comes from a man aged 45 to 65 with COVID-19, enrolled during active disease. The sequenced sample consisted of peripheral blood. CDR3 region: CASSDLGGRTDTQYF. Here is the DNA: TGTGCCAGCAGTGACTTGGGAGGACGCACAGATACGCAGTATTTT.